A selection of T cell receptor beta chains follows, all from one sample in a study of CD8+ T cells in alopecia areata. The assay was immunoSEQ multiplex PCR, and TCRdb's table has in-frame clones only and misses some. The sample includes about 140,000 clones, about three fifths of them seen just once. The sequencing used CD4+ T cells sorted from blood, collected at week 0. Receptors were obtained from a human donor with alopecia areata. Each CDR3 is given with its conserved first and last residue. D genes are given only for firm matches. Where a row states a size, it is once, few, many or the class of an expanded clone; other rows omit it.

cdr3_aa: CASSVTGGDGYTF; cdr3_nt: TGTGCCAGCAGTGTTACAGGGGGCGATGGCTACACCTTC; d_call: TRBD1; j_call: TRBJ1-2; clone_size: .; v_call: TRBV6-4
cdr3_aa: CASSVSGGRTGELFF; cdr3_nt: TGTGCCAGCAGCGTTAGCGGGGGTCGCACCGGGGAGCTGTTTTTT; d_call: TRBD2; j_call: TRBJ2-2; clone_size: few; v_call: TRBV5-8
cdr3_aa: CASSLVDRGRSPLHF; cdr3_nt: TGTGCCAGCAGTTTAGTGGACAGGGGGCGATCACCCCTCCACTTT; d_call: TRBD1; j_call: TRBJ1-6; clone_size: .; v_call: TRBV27
cdr3_aa: CASSRVPDLNTGELFF; cdr3_nt: TGTGCCAGCAGCCGGGTTCCTGACCTGAACACCGGGGAGCTGTTTTTT; d_call: .; j_call: TRBJ2-2; clone_size: .; v_call: TRBV4-2
cdr3_aa: CASSLEAKPYTF; cdr3_nt: TGTGCCAGCAGCTTAGAAGCCAAGCCCTACACCTTC; d_call: .; j_call: TRBJ1-2; clone_size: .; v_call: TRBV7-9
cdr3_aa: CASSVRDTLFF; cdr3_nt: TGTGCCAGCAGTGTCCGGGACACCTTGTTTTTT; d_call: .; j_call: TRBJ1-1; clone_size: .; v_call: TRBV6-5
cdr3_aa: CASSLVGGSNSPLHF; cdr3_nt: TGTGCCAGCAGCTTAGTAGGGGGTAGTAATTCACCCCTCCACTTT; d_call: .; j_call: TRBJ1-6; clone_size: .; v_call: TRBV7-2
cdr3_aa: CATSRDPGSYNEQFF; cdr3_nt: TGTGCCACCAGCAGAGATCCAGGCTCCTACAATGAGCAGTTCTTC; d_call: .; j_call: TRBJ2-1; clone_size: .; v_call: TRBV15
cdr3_aa: CASSESYRGPYQPQHF; cdr3_nt: TGTGCCAGTAGTGAAAGCTACAGGGGGCCCTATCAGCCCCAGCATTTT; d_call: TRBD1; j_call: TRBJ1-5; clone_size: few; v_call: TRBV19
cdr3_aa: CASSLEREFGYTF; cdr3_nt: TGTGCCAGCAGCTTAGAAAGGGAATTTGGCTACACCTTC; d_call: .; j_call: TRBJ1-2; clone_size: .; v_call: TRBV7-2
cdr3_aa: CAWSPGTSGVTDTQYF; cdr3_nt: TGTGCCTGGAGTCCCGGGACTAGCGGGGTCACAGATACGCAGTATTTT; d_call: TRBD2; j_call: TRBJ2-3; clone_size: .; v_call: TRBV30
cdr3_aa: CASSSDDGELFF; cdr3_nt: TGTGCCAGCAGCTCCGATGACGGGGAGCTGTTTTTT; d_call: .; j_call: TRBJ2-2; clone_size: .; v_call: TRBV7-2
cdr3_aa: CASSDKGGNSGNTIYF; cdr3_nt: TGTGCCAGCAGCGATAAAGGGGGGAACTCTGGAAACACCATATATTTT; d_call: .; j_call: TRBJ1-3; clone_size: few; v_call: TRBV9
cdr3_aa: CASSPRSGRNEKLFF; cdr3_nt: TGTGCCAGCAGTCCCCGATCAGGACGAAATGAAAAACTGTTTTTT; d_call: .; j_call: TRBJ1-4; clone_size: .; v_call: TRBV27
cdr3_aa: CASVQGLQETQYF; cdr3_nt: TGTGCCAGCGTACAGGGACTCCAAGAGACCCAGTACTTC; d_call: .; j_call: TRBJ2-5; clone_size: few; v_call: TRBV7-2
cdr3_aa: CAWSRAGMNTEAFF; cdr3_nt: TGTGCCTGGAGTCGCGCCGGGATGAACACTGAAGCTTTCTTT; d_call: .; j_call: TRBJ1-1; clone_size: .; v_call: TRBV30
cdr3_aa: CASTTPLAGGETQYF; cdr3_nt: TGTGCCAGCACCACCCCGCTAGCGGGGGGAGAGACCCAGTACTTC; d_call: TRBD2; j_call: TRBJ2-5; clone_size: .; v_call: TRBV7-2
cdr3_aa: CAWSRGQTTNYGYTF; cdr3_nt: TGTGCCTGGAGTAGAGGACAGACAACTAACTATGGCTACACCTTC; d_call: .; j_call: TRBJ1-2; clone_size: .; v_call: TRBV30
cdr3_aa: CASMGVSGGYTF; cdr3_nt: TGTGCCAGCATGGGAGTATCGGGTGGCTACACCTTC; d_call: .; j_call: TRBJ1-2; clone_size: .; v_call: TRBV6-1
cdr3_aa: CASSLGAGLVKPNTGELFF; cdr3_nt: TGTGCCAGCAGCTTAGGGGCGGGACTAGTGAAACCCAACACCGGGGAGCTGTTTTTT; d_call: TRBD2; j_call: TRBJ2-2; clone_size: once; v_call: TRBV11-3
cdr3_aa: CASSYGQGDGYTF; cdr3_nt: TGTGCCAGCAGTTACGGACAGGGGGATGGCTACACCTTC; d_call: TRBD1; j_call: TRBJ1-2; clone_size: .; v_call: TRBV6-6
cdr3_aa: CSVERTGGGEQYF; cdr3_nt: TGCAGCGTTGAGAGGACAGGAGGGGGCGAGCAGTACTTC; d_call: .; j_call: TRBJ2-7; clone_size: .; v_call: TRBV29-1
cdr3_aa: CASSPGQAANSPLHF; cdr3_nt: TGCGCCAGCAGCCCGGGACAGGCGGCGAATTCACCCCTCCACTTT; d_call: TRBD1; j_call: TRBJ1-6; clone_size: .; v_call: TRBV4-1
cdr3_aa: CSVVPQLQETQYF; cdr3_nt: TGCAGCGTTGTTCCGCAGCTCCAAGAGACCCAGTACTTC; d_call: .; j_call: TRBJ2-5; clone_size: few; v_call: TRBV29-1
cdr3_aa: CASSVGGGSQTNTEAFF; cdr3_nt: TGTGCCAGCAGCGTAGGAGGGGGAAGCCAGACGAACACTGAAGCTTTCTTT; d_call: .; j_call: TRBJ1-1; clone_size: .; v_call: TRBV9
cdr3_aa: CASSPEVNRVVDEQYF; cdr3_nt: TGCGCCAGCAGCCCGGAGGTGAACAGGGTCGTCGACGAGCAGTACTTC; d_call: .; j_call: TRBJ2-7; clone_size: .; v_call: TRBV5-1
cdr3_aa: CASSYSMAGQYGYTF; cdr3_nt: TGTGCCAGCAGTTACTCGATGGCAGGGCAATATGGCTACACCTTC; d_call: .; j_call: TRBJ1-2; clone_size: few; v_call: TRBV6-5
cdr3_aa: CASSPGTANEKLFF; cdr3_nt: TGTGCCAGCAGCCCGGGGACAGCTAATGAAAAACTGTTTTTT; d_call: TRBD1; j_call: TRBJ1-4; clone_size: .; v_call: TRBV7-2
cdr3_aa: CASSLKIRGRSSYEQYF; cdr3_nt: TGTGCCAGCAGCTTAAAAATCAGGGGGCGAAGCTCCTACGAGCAGTACTTC; d_call: TRBD1; j_call: TRBJ2-7; clone_size: .; v_call: TRBV7-2
cdr3_aa: CASSLVGTGQGETQYF; cdr3_nt: TGCGCCAGCAGCTTGGTAGGGACAGGGCAAGGGGAGACCCAGTACTTC; d_call: TRBD1; j_call: TRBJ2-5; clone_size: .; v_call: TRBV5-1
cdr3_aa: CSATGGPSYEQYF; cdr3_nt: TGCAGCGCTACAGGGGGCCCCTCCTACGAGCAGTACTTC; d_call: TRBD1; j_call: TRBJ2-7; clone_size: .; v_call: TRBV29-1
cdr3_aa: CAWSAGLAANEQFF; cdr3_nt: TGTGCCTGGAGTGCGGGACTAGCGGCCAATGAGCAGTTCTTC; d_call: TRBD2; j_call: TRBJ2-1; clone_size: .; v_call: TRBV30
cdr3_aa: CASSMGQGMSGYTF; cdr3_nt: TGCGCCAGCAGCATGGGACAGGGGATGAGTGGCTACACCTTC; d_call: TRBD1; j_call: TRBJ1-2; clone_size: .; v_call: TRBV5-1
cdr3_aa: CSVGAGLTYEQYF; cdr3_nt: TGCAGCGTTGGGGCAGGCCTTACCTACGAGCAGTACTTC; d_call: .; j_call: TRBJ2-7; clone_size: .; v_call: TRBV29-1
cdr3_aa: CASSLGQGNPTNEKLFF; cdr3_nt: TGCGCCAGCAGCTTGGGACAGGGAAATCCAACTAATGAAAAACTGTTTTTT; d_call: TRBD1; j_call: TRBJ1-4; clone_size: .; v_call: TRBV5-1
cdr3_aa: CSVAQGGAGPNQPQHF; cdr3_nt: TGCAGCGTTGCCCAGGGGGGCGCGGGACCCAATCAGCCCCAGCATTTT; d_call: TRBD1; j_call: TRBJ1-5; clone_size: .; v_call: TRBV29-1
cdr3_aa: CSVDFPKEAFF; cdr3_nt: TGCAGCGTTGATTTTCCGAAGGAGGCTTTCTTT; d_call: .; j_call: TRBJ1-1; clone_size: once; v_call: TRBV29-1
cdr3_aa: CAWRDSFFYGYTF; cdr3_nt: TGTGCCTGGCGGGACAGCTTTTTCTATGGCTACACCTTC; d_call: TRBD1; j_call: TRBJ1-2; clone_size: once; v_call: TRBV30
cdr3_aa: CASSLPSGGIQETQYF; cdr3_nt: TGTGCTAGCAGCTTACCCAGCGGGGGGATACAAGAGACCCAGTACTTC; d_call: TRBD2; j_call: TRBJ2-5; clone_size: .; v_call: TRBV7-7
cdr3_aa: CSADRLGGETQYF; cdr3_nt: TGCAGCGCCGACAGATTAGGGGGAGAGACCCAGTACTTC; d_call: .; j_call: TRBJ2-5; clone_size: few; v_call: TRBV29-1
cdr3_aa: CASSPKHRQGARDRVNQPQHF; cdr3_nt: TGCGCCAGCAGTCCTAAGCACCGACAGGGGGCTAGGGATCGTGTCAATCAGCCCCAGCATTTT; d_call: TRBD1; j_call: TRBJ1-5; clone_size: .; v_call: TRBV23-1
cdr3_aa: CASSLTQGGYEQYF; cdr3_nt: TGTGCCAGCAGCCTTACCCAGGGAGGCTACGAGCAGTACTTC; d_call: .; j_call: TRBJ2-7; clone_size: .; v_call: TRBV2
cdr3_aa: CAISEVGTLNQPQHF; cdr3_nt: TGTGCCATCAGTGAAGTGGGCACACTCAATCAGCCCCAGCATTTT; d_call: .; j_call: TRBJ1-5; clone_size: .; v_call: TRBV10-3